The clone carrying this T cell receptor beta chain was seen a few times. Antigen specificity is unknown. The CDR3 totals 15 residues. V gave up 8 bases and J gave up 2 bases; unmatched junction bases: 9. Germline loops: CDR1 MNHEY, CDR2 SVGAGI. Treatment: oral pan-JAK inhibitor, 5-10 mg twice daily. The data were obtained in a study of CD8+ T cells in alopecia areata. Study summary: Treated patients were dosed with oral tofacitinib, taking 5 to 10 mg twice daily.

Study-wide points: Persistence of many expanded lesional clones was seen in scalp and blood during tofacitinib.

Following extraction, RNA underwent reverse transcription to cDNA, which served as the sequencing template. Method: immunoSEQ multiplex PCR; TCRdb's copy keeps in-frame clones and lacks some. The top ten hold 5.5% of the sample, which has nearly 200,000 clones, about 62% seen once. The genes are TRBV6-5 and TRBJ2-5; 9 positions agree with TRBD2. Specimen: CD4+ T cells sorted from blood, collected at week 24, from a patient treated with tofacitinib. The clonotype originates from a human donor with alopecia areata. DNA of the CDR3: TGTGCCAGCGCCAGCGGGGGGCCGGGTCAAGAGACCCAGTACTTC. Encoded protein: CASASGGPGQETQYF.